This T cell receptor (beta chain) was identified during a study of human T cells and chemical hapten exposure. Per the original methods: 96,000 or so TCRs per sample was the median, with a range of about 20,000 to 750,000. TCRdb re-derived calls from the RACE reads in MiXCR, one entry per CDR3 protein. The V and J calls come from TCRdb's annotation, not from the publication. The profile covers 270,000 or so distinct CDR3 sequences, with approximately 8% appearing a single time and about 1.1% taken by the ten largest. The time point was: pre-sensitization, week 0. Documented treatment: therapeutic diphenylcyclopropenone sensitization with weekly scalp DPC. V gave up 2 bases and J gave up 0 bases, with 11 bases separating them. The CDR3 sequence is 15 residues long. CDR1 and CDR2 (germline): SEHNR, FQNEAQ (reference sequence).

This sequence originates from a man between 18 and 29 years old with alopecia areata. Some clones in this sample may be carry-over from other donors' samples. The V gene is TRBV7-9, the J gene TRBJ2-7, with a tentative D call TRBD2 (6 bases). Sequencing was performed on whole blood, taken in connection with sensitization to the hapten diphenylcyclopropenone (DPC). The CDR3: CASSLRGTSSYEQYF. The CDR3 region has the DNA TGTGCCAGCAGCTTACGGGGGACGTCCTCCTACGAGCAGTACTTC.